This entry lists 28 T cell receptor beta chains sequenced from one sample in a study of CD8+ T cells in alopecia areata. The treatment denotes: oral pan-JAK inhibitor, 5-10 mg twice daily. cDNA reverse transcribed from extracted RNA served as the sequencing template. Profiling relied on immunoSEQ multiplex PCR, and the TCRdb table lists in-frame clones only, not all of them. The profile shows about 110,000 clones, roughly three fifths of them singletons. Sequencing was performed on CD8+ T cells sorted from blood, taken at week 24, from a patient treated with tofacitinib. The receptors shown here come from a human donor with alopecia areata.

The rearrangement uses TRBV29-1 and TRBJ2-1, with TRBD2 matching over 9 bases. The CDR3 covers 17 residues. Germline assignment: CDR1 SQVTM and CDR2 ANQGSEA. V was pared by 3 bases and J by 2 bases, with 11 bases of the junction left unmatched. In DNA, the CDR3 is TGCAGCGTTGACGGGGTAGCGGGGGCCAGAGCCTACAATGAGCAGTTCTTC. Residues: CSVDGVAGARAYNEQFF.

The chain employs TRBV4-1 and TRBJ1-1; the match to TRBD1 covers 7 bases. V shed 1 base, J shed 5 bases, and the junction held 10 bases outside the gene matches. This CDR3 region has 16 residues. Germline CDR1 MGHRA, CDR2 YSYEKL. Here the CDR3 DNA reads TGCGCCAGCAGCCAAGGGACAGGTAAATCGGTGACTGAAGCTTTCTTT. It translates to CASSQGTGKSVTEAFF.

The chain carries TRBV9 and TRBJ2-2; D tentatively fits TRBD1 or TRBD2 (6 bases each). The CDR3 length is 15 residues. Looked up from germline, CDR1 is SGDLS and CDR2 is YYNGEE. The V and J ends lost 3 bases and 5 bases respectively, with 14 bases between them. In DNA, the CDR3 is TGTGCCAGCAGCGATGGGGGGCCATCAACCGGGGAGCTGTTTTTT. This sequence encodes CASSDGGPSTGELFF.

This clone occurred once. The chain employs TRBV15 and TRBJ1-6, with D possibly matching TRBD1 (5 bases). The CDR3 extends over 15 amino acids. V lost 3 bases, J lost 4 bases, and 10 bases lay in between. Germline CDR1 is LNHNV and CDR2 is YYDKDF (reference sequence). This chain's CDR3 is CATSSPTEYNSPLHF. CDR3 DNA sequence: TGTGCCACCAGCAGTCCGACAGAATATAATTCACCCCTCCACTTT.

The chain links TRBV7-9 to TRBJ2-5; D not resolved. This CDR3 has 13 residues. The V gene's germline CDR1 is SEHNR and CDR2 FQNEAQ (reference sequence). V was cut by 5 bases and J by 1 base, with 8 bases left in between. The CDR3 sequence is CASSHYLQETQYF. The CDR3 nucleotides are TGTGCCAGCAGCCACTACCTCCAAGAGACCCAGTACTTC.

The chain is built from TRBV7-2 and TRBJ2-3; D might be TRBD1 or TRBD2, each matching 5 bases. The V end was cut by 4 bases, the J end by 4 bases, with 12 bases between. The germline V gene has CDR1 SGHTA and CDR2 FQGNSA. This CDR3 is 14 amino acids long. In DNA, the CDR3 is TGTGCCAGCAGCTCTGTCGGGACCGCAGATACGCAGTATTTT. Protein product: CASSSVGTADTQYF. Based on the CDR3 plus reference TRBV7-2 and TRBJ2-3, the full variable domain is GAGVSQSPSNKVTEKGKDVELRCDPISGHTALYWYRQSLGQGLEFLIYFQGNSAPDKSGLPSDRFSAERTGGSVSTLTIQRTQQEDSAVYLCASSSVGTADTQYFGPGTRLTVL.

The chain is built from TRBV7-8 and TRBJ2-1; weak D call: TRBD2 (6 bases). Germline lookup yields CDR1 SGHVS and CDR2 FQNEAQ. V gave up 5 bases and J gave up 5 bases, with 16 bases separating them. The length of the CDR3 is 15 residues. The CDR3 here is CASSPTRGRHNEQFF. The CDR3 DNA is TGTGCCAGCAGCCCGACTAGAGGGAGGCACAATGAGCAGTTCTTC.

J is TRBJ1-3 and V is TRBV27; D gene ambiguous. Trimming took off 6 bases at V and 2 bases at J, with 11 bases between the two ends. This CDR3 has 14 residues. The germline V gene encodes CDR1 MNHEY and CDR2 SMNVEV (reference sequence). The DNA for the CDR3 is TGTGCCAGCAGCCCGGACCGTCCTGGAAACACCATATATTTT. This codes for CASSPDRPGNTIYF.

This clone was detected a few times. The same CDR3 can be traced to other DNA sequences in this sample. The chain joins TRBV29-1 to TRBJ1-1, with unresolved D. The CDR3 is 11 residues long. The germline gives CDR1 SQVTM, CDR2 ANQGSEA. Deletions cut 3 bases from V and 4 bases from J, with 6 bases between. The CDR3 DNA is TGCAGCGTTGAGGGTGGCACTGAAGCTTTCTTT. This codes for CSVEGGTEAFF.

The chain is built from TRBV19 and TRBJ1-1; no reliable D call. Between the trimmed V and J ends, which lost 0 bases and 1 base, there was a span of 18 bases. The CDR3 consists of 18 residues. CDR1 is LNHDA and CDR2 is SQIVND in the germline V gene (reference sequence). The CDR3 DNA follows: TGTGCCAGTAGTATAGATTCCTGGGGAGCCCGCACGAACACTGAAGCTTTCTTT. It yields the protein CASSIDSWGARTNTEAFF.

The chain joins TRBV5-6 to TRBJ2-7, with D tentatively TRBD1 or TRBD2 (5 bases each). V was clipped by 4 bases and J by 6 bases, with 14 bases between them. The CDR3 consists of 13 residues. Germline values: CDR1 SGHDT, CDR2 YYEEEE. The CDR3 nucleotides read TGTGCCAGCAGCGTCACAGGAGGTCCCGAGCAGTACTTC. Its translation is CASSVTGGPEQYF.

The V call is TRBV9, the J call TRBJ1-6; D is perhaps TRBD1 (6 bases). The V end lost 7 bases, the J end lost 5 bases, and 16 bases lay between the germline ends. Germline assignment: CDR1 SGDLS and CDR2 YYNGEE. The CDR3 contains 15 residues. The CDR3: CASLPVNRDNSPLHF. In nucleotides, the CDR3 is TGTGCCAGCCTCCCGGTTAACAGGGATAATTCACCCCTCCACTTT.

The chain is built from TRBV5-1 and TRBJ2-1, with unresolved D. The ends were cut back, 4 bases at V and 4 bases at J, with 15 bases in the middle. The CDR3 extends over 15 amino acids. CDR1 is SGHRS, CDR2 YFSETQ, per germline. The CDR3: CASSPPGSVYNEQFF. DNA for the CDR3: TGCGCCAGCAGCCCCCCAGGTTCGGTTTACAATGAGCAGTTCTTC.

The chain joins TRBV2 to TRBJ2-2; D gene unclear. This CDR3 is 14 amino acids long. V lost 7 bases to trimming and J lost 1 base, with 10 bases between them. Germline loops: CDR1 SNHLY, CDR2 FYNNEI. The CDR3 DNA reads TGTGCCAGCATAAGGACCGAGAACACCGGGGAGCTGTTTTTT. Protein sequence: CASIRTENTGELFF.

The J gene is TRBJ2-7, the V gene TRBV27; TRBD1 matches 11 bases. The CDR3 is 13 amino acids. The V and J ends lost 7 bases and 7 bases, in that order; junction bases with no gene match: 6. From germline, CDR1 is MNHEY and CDR2 SMNVEV (reference sequence). The CDR3 sequence is CASTGTGGEEQYF. The DNA of the CDR3 is TGTGCCAGCACCGGGACAGGGGGAGAGGAGCAGTACTTC.

The chain recombines TRBV7-8 with TRBJ2-7, with unresolved D. V was pared by 5 bases and J by 0 bases, with 14 bases between. The CDR3 totals 15 residues. Germline loops: CDR1 SGHVS, CDR2 FQNEAQ. This CDR3 reads CASSRRGLISYEQYF. The CDR3 nucleotides read TGTGCCAGCAGCCGAAGAGGTTTAATCTCCTACGAGCAGTACTTC. The full variable domain, completed using reference TRBV7-8 and TRBJ2-7, is GAGVSQSPRYKVAKRGQDVALRCDPISGHVSLFWYQQALGQGPEFLTYFQNEAQLDKSGLPSDRFFAERPEGSVSTLKIQRTQQEDSAVYLCASSRRGLISYEQYFGPGTRLTVT.

This rearrangement joins TRBV9 to TRBJ2-3; perhaps D is TRBD1 or TRBD2 (5 bases each). CDR1 and CDR2 from the germline V gene are SGDLS and YYNGEE. The CDR3 has 16 amino acids. Trimming left V 3 bases short and J 3 bases short, with 17 bases between. The CDR3 is CASSEAGRVRTDTQYF. DNA of the CDR3: TGTGCCAGCAGCGAGGCGGGCAGGGTGAGGACAGATACGCAGTATTTT. Combining the CDR3 with reference TRBV9 and TRBJ2-3 gives the whole variable domain DSGVTQTPKHLITATGQRVTLRCSPRSGDLSVYWYQQSLDQGLQFLIQYYNGEERAKGNILERFSAQQFPDLHSELNLSSLELGDSALYFCASSEAGRVRTDTQYFGPGTRLTVL.

The chain links TRBV30 to TRBJ1-2, with 10 nucleotides matching TRBD1. Germline V gene lookup returns CDR1 GTSNPN and CDR2 SVGIG (reference sequence). Trimming took 6 bases from V and 7 from J; bases not matched to a gene: 11. CDR3 length: 14 amino acids. CDR3 protein: CACEPWTGGGGYTF. DNA for the CDR3: TGTGCCTGCGAACCATGGACAGGGGGAGGTGGCTACACCTTC.

The chain couples TRBV7-9 to TRBJ2-7; no firm D call. Deletions cut 2 bases from V and 3 bases from J, with 8 bases between. The length of the CDR3 is 13 residues. CDR1 is SEHNR and CDR2 is FQNEAQ in the germline V gene (reference sequence). The CDR3 nucleotides are TGTGCCAGCAGCTTAAACGGATTCTACGAGCAGTACTTC. Amino acid sequence: CASSLNGFYEQYF.

Comments on this clone: This may stem from a read error, because a much larger clone lies one nucleotide away. In the same sample, other DNA sequences code for this CDR3. V is TRBV4-1 and J is TRBJ2-2; 11 bases are shared with TRBD2. The CDR3 is made up of 15 amino acids. V lost 0 bases, J lost 6 bases, and 0 bases stayed unmatched. The V gene's germline CDR1 is MGHRA and CDR2 YSYEKL. The CDR3 bases are TGCGCCAGCAGCCAAGATAGCGGGGGGGCCGGGGAGCTGTTTTTT. Translating it yields CASSQDSGGAGELFF.

V and J are TRBV28 and TRBJ2-3; D unresolved. Trimming shortened V by 3 bases and J by 5 bases, and 6 bases separated the two germline ends. The CDR3 consists of 12 residues. The germline V gene encodes CDR1 MDHEN and CDR2 SYDVKM. CDR3 bases: TGTGCCAGCAGTTTCCCACTAGATACGCAGTATTTT. Protein: CASSFPLDTQYF.

CDR3 sequence (DNA): TGTGCCAGCAGCGCGGTAACATTAGATACGCAGTATTTT. This codes for CASSAVTLDTQYF. This rearrangement joins TRBV9 to TRBJ2-3, with D uncertain. V was cut by 3 bases and J by 5 bases, with 10 bases left in between. CDR1 is SGDLS and CDR2 is YYNGEE in the germline V gene. The CDR3 runs to 13 residues.

This chain uses TRBV6-6 with TRBJ2-7; D possibly corresponds to TRBD2 (6 bases). CDR3 length: 16 amino acids. Germline lookup yields CDR1 MNHNY and CDR2 SVGAGI (reference sequence). The V and J ends lost 2 bases and 0 bases respectively, with 14 bases between them. CDR3 loop: CASSYPGRGSSYEQYF. The CDR3 DNA sequence: TGTGCCAGCAGTTACCCGGGGCGGGGCTCCTCCTACGAGCAGTACTTC.

This clone has only a few counts. The rearrangement joins TRBV6-6 to TRBJ1-1, with unresolved D. This CDR3 has 11 residues. V gave up 8 bases and J gave up 8 bases, with 12 bases separating them. CDR1 is MNHNY and CDR2 is SVGAGI in the germline V gene (reference sequence). This CDR3 is CASRWTVEAFF. CDR3 DNA sequence: TGTGCCAGCCGCTGGACCGTCGAAGCTTTCTTT.

This chain links TRBV5-1 with TRBJ2-3, with D possibly TRBD1 on 5 matching bases. This CDR3 has 12 residues. Germline V gene lookup returns CDR1 SGHRS and CDR2 YFSETQ. V was cut by 4 bases and J by 4 bases, with 7 bases left in between. The CDR3 here is CASSTGPDTQYF. DNA for the CDR3: TGCGCCAGCAGCACAGGCCCAGATACGCAGTATTTT.

V and J are TRBV5-1 and TRBJ1-1, with a weak D call TRBD1 (5 bases). This CDR3 contains 13 residues. Trimming removed 0 bases at V and 5 bases at J, with 8 bases between. The germline V gene encodes CDR1 SGHRS and CDR2 YFSETQ. The CDR3 reads CASSLDRRTEAFF. The CDR3 DNA reads as TGCGCCAGCAGCTTGGACAGGAGGACTGAAGCTTTCTTT.

This clone was counted between two and nine times. The chain combines TRBV27 with TRBJ2-1; D is tentatively TRBD1 or TRBD2 (5 bases each). Trimming left V 5 bases short and J 9 bases short, with 20 bases between. The CDR3 spans 15 residues. Looked up from germline, CDR1 is MNHEY and CDR2 is SMNVEV (reference sequence). CDR3: CASSLITPGAREQFF. The DNA of the CDR3 is TGTGCCAGCAGTCTCATTACTCCCGGGGCGCGTGAGCAGTTCTTC.

The chain employs TRBV7-9 and TRBJ2-3; D is ambiguous. The CDR3 length is 16 residues. Trimming shortened V by 9 bases and J by 0 bases, and 19 bases separated the two germline ends. CDR1 SEHNR and CDR2 FQNEAQ come from the germline V gene (reference sequence). This CDR3 is CASSPRAAHSTDTQYF. The CDR3 DNA sequence: TGTGCCAGTTCCCCTCGGGCCGCCCACAGCACAGATACGCAGTATTTT.